Following are 14 T cell receptor beta chains from one sample sequenced in a study of immune evolution from preneoplasia to lung adenocarcinoma. Here immunoSEQ multiplex PCR was the method, and the copy in TCRdb shows in-frame clones only, minus some. The repertoire holds about 6,600 clones, with 85% to 90% as singletons. The sequenced material came from FFPE invasive lung adenocarcinoma tissue. All receptors derive from a person aged 50-75 years with lung adenocarcinoma.

This clone was detected a few times. The chain recombines TRBV11-3 with TRBJ2-1, with a possible D match to TRBD2 (5 bases). The V end was cut by 6 bases, the J end by 15 bases, with 18 bases between. There are 12 residues in the CDR3. Germline CDR1 and CDR2: SGHNT and YENEEA. CDR3 DNA sequence: TGTGCCAGCAGTCATGTCGCGGGCGGATTGTTCTTC. Protein sequence: CASSHVAGGLFF.

The chain couples TRBV18 to TRBJ1-2; TRBD1 matches 10 bases. This CDR3 is 14 amino acids long. Germline CDR1 and CDR2: KGHSH and LQKENI. V shed 5 bases, J shed 2 bases, and the junction held 2 bases outside the gene matches. This chain's CDR3 is CASSRDRGNYGYTF. CDR3 sequence (DNA): TGTGCCAGCTCAAGGGACAGGGGAAACTATGGCTACACCTTC. Filled out from reference TRBV18 and TRBJ1-2, the complete variable domain reads NAGVMQNPRHLVRRRGQEARLRCSPMKGHSHVYWYRQLPEEGLKFMVYLQKENIIDESGMPKERFSAEFPKEGPSILRIQQVVRGDSAAYFCASSRDRGNYGYTFGSGTRLTVV.

This chain joins TRBV16 and TRBJ2-2, with 7 positions matching TRBD2. The V gene end was trimmed by 0 bases and the J gene end by 3 bases; junction bases not matched to a gene: 7. Germline loops: CDR1 KGHSY, CDR2 FQNENV. The CDR3 spans 17 residues. Here the CDR3 reads CASSQSLSGDDTGELFF. CDR3 sequence (DNA): TGTGCCAGCAGCCAATCTTTGAGCGGGGATGACACCGGGGAGCTGTTTTTT.

This chain joins TRBV6-1 and TRBJ1-5; D is undetermined. The CDR3 sequence is 15 residues long. CDR1 is MNHNS and CDR2 is SASEGT in the germline V gene. Trimming cost V 6 bases and J 2 bases, with 14 bases left between them. DNA for the CDR3: TGTGCCAGCAGATTGGTTTGGAATGGCAATCAGCCCCAGCATTTT. It codes for CASRLVWNGNQPQHF.

This chain uses TRBV6-5 with TRBJ2-7, with D perhaps matching TRBD2 (6 bases). Germline V CDR1 and CDR2: MNHEY, SVGAGI. The CDR3 runs 11 residues. With 6 bases removed from V and 5 bases from J, the gap between germline ends came to 8 bases. This CDR3 reads CASSPGDEQYF. Here the CDR3 DNA reads TGTGCCAGCAGCCCGGGAGACGAGCAGTACTTC.

The J gene is TRBJ1-5, the V gene TRBV11-2, with a possible D match to TRBD1 (6 bases). Germline CDR1 SGHAT, CDR2 FQNNGV. CDR3 size: 14 residues. Trimming took 1 base from V and 7 from J, leaving 11 bases between them. The CDR3 sequence: CASSLVGTKQPQHF. CDR3 nucleotides: TGTGCCAGCAGCTTAGTCGGGACAAAACAGCCCCAGCATTTT.

CDR3 nucleotide sequence: TGTGCCAGCAGCTTAGCCGGGACTAGCGGGAGCTGGGACAATGAGCAGTTCTTC. It encodes CASSLAGTSGSWDNEQFF. The V and J genes are TRBV11-3 and TRBJ2-1; 14 positions match TRBD2. The junction had 7 bases not matched to a gene; V was cut back by 1 base and J by 5 bases. CDR1 is SGHNT, CDR2 YENEEA, per germline. The CDR3 has 18 amino acids.

The V gene is TRBV28, the J gene TRBJ2-7; maybe TRBD2 (5 bases). CDR3 length equals 12 residues. In germline, CDR1 is MDHEN, CDR2 SYDVKM. Trimming removed 2 bases at V and 6 bases at J, with 8 bases between. DNA for the CDR3: TGTGCCAGCAGTTTAACGGGAAGCGAGCAGTACTTC. This translates into CASSLTGSEQYF. The full variable domain, in which reference TRBV28 and TRBJ2-7 provide the parts outside the CDR3, is DVKVTQSSRYLVKRTGEKVFLECVQDMDHENMFWYRQDPGLGLRLIYFSYDVKMKEKGDIPEGYSVSREKKERFSLILESASTNQTSMYLCASSLTGSEQYFGPGTRLTVT.

V usage is TRBV18 and J usage is TRBJ2-7; 9 bases fit TRBD1. Germline V gene lookup returns CDR1 KGHSH and CDR2 LQKENI. The V segment lost 2 bases and the J segment 7 bases; nucleotides outside the gene matches: 9. This CDR3 is built from 15 residues. This CDR3 reads CASSPDTGGQGEQYF. DNA of the CDR3: TGTGCCAGCTCACCAGATACAGGGGGCCAGGGGGAGCAGTACTTC.

This clone has just one count. This sequence joins TRBV2 and TRBJ2-3; 10 nucleotides agree with TRBD2. V lost 6 bases and J lost 2; bases outside the gene matches: 2. CDR1 is SNHLY and CDR2 is FYNNEI in the germline V gene. This CDR3 is built from 14 residues. CDR3 residues: CASRTSGYTDTQYF. The CDR3 region has the DNA TGTGCCAGCAGGACTAGCGGGTACACAGATACGCAGTATTTT.

The gene calls are TRBV28 and TRBJ1-2; D is unresolved. Germline loops: CDR1 MDHEN, CDR2 SYDVKM. The V end lost 5 bases, the J end lost 4 bases, and 17 bases lay between the germline ends. CDR3 length: 15 residues. CDR3 region: CASSQSNWGGYGYTF. For the CDR3, the DNA is TGTGCCAGCAGTCAATCTAACTGGGGAGGCTATGGCTACACCTTC.

This clone appeared a single time. This chain connects TRBV5-1 to TRBJ2-1, with 10 bases identical to TRBD2. J was trimmed by 6 bases and V by 2 bases; bases with no gene match: 5. This CDR3 spans 15 amino acids. Germline CDR1 is SGHRS and CDR2 is YFSETQ. The CDR3 region is CASSFGRTSGNEQFF. Written as DNA, the CDR3 is TGCGCCAGCAGCTTCGGACGGACTAGCGGCAATGAGCAGTTCTTC.

The rearrangement uses TRBV2 and TRBJ2-1; D remains ambiguous. This CDR3 comprises 13 residues. V lost 9 bases and J 5 bases, leaving 14 bases between the germline ends. Germline assignment: CDR1 SNHLY and CDR2 FYNNEI. CDR3 protein: CASALTLDNEQFF. The CDR3 DNA follows: TGTGCCAGTGCCCTAACCCTTGACAATGAGCAGTTCTTC.

Of note for this clone: Its ends do not fully match the called genes, so a read error is possible. The identical CDR3 is also encoded by other nucleotide sequences in the sample. The chain joins TRBV18 to TRBJ2-5; 7 positions match TRBD2. The CDR3 contains 15 residues. The germline gives CDR1 KGHSH, CDR2 LQKENI. The CDR3 DNA follows: TGTGCTAGCTCACCTCCTTATAGCGGGCAAGAGACCCAGTACTTC. Protein product: CASSPPYSGQETQYF.